This T cell receptor beta chain was documented in a study of shared clonotypes between healthy human individuals (dated by TCRdb to about 2020). Describing the broader study: A couple of women and three men aged 18 to 49 years were included in the cohort. Per donor, three plates each were used for CD4 naive and CD4 memory, two for CD8 naive, and one for CD8 memory. Blood TCR repertoires of about five healthy adults were deeply sequenced to estimate repertoire size and the extent of clonotype sharing between individuals. To increase sequencing depth and limit assay-specific biases, different laboratories used diverse techniques to prepare libraries and sequence TCR repertoires. Per donor, leukapheresis produced somewhere between about 0.94 and 9.5 billion PBMCs. General study outcomes and caveats: Pairwise subsampling led to the expectation that sequencing depth would affect the degree of clonotype sharing among donors. Sharing across several donors was observed for about 4.8% of naive CD4, 3% to 4% of naive CD8, 2% to 2.5% of memory CD4, and about 0.38% of memory CD8 clonotypes. Naive subsets generally had larger estimated clonotype richness than memory subsets. Incomplete sequencing was indicated by rarefaction of sorted-subset datasets, despite the large sequencing depth. Sampling was limited to blood, and TCR repertoires in tissue likely differ from TCR repertoires in blood. Because the study included only a small number of donors, the genetic and exposure-history diversity represented was limited. Higher generation probabilities were observed for clonotypes shared by all four sorted-subset donors than for non-shared clonotypes.

CD8 naive samples were obtained by positive selection for CCR7 among CD45RO-negative cells, yielding a CD45RA+CCR7+ population from which TemRA cells were excluded. The donors were healthy, HIV-negative adults who had no recently reported acute infections or vaccinations. Only Caucasian adults living in Nashville, Tennessee, USA were represented among the donors. Blood was obtained by leukapheresis, after which PBMCs were separated by Ficoll-Histopaque density gradient centrifugation and cryopreserved in liquid nitrogen vapor phase. Analytical flow cytometry was used to check the purity and quantity of each magnetically sorted T cell population. Genomic DNA was isolated from every sorted fraction and measured by UV absorbance on a Nanodrop 2000c. There are 17 amino acids in the CDR3, from cysteine to phenylalanine inclusive. Only the CDR3 DNA stays, 51 bases, in frame from base 1. CDR1 PRHDT and CDR2 FYEKMQ were looked up in the germline V gene (reference sequence). Trimming removed 3 bases from V and 2 bases from J, leaving 18 bases between the germline ends.

TCR CDR3 regions were amplified from genomic DNA by multiplex PCR using the deep immunoSEQ assay. Extracted genomic DNA from each cell subset was spread evenly across all wells of several immunoSEQ 96-well plates, with each plate serving as a replicate. For sorted subsets, approximately 190 ng genomic DNA, equal to 30,000 to 35,000 T cell genomes, was loaded into each replicate PCR. Purified libraries were quantified with a Qubit 3.0 fluorometer, sized on a Bioanalyzer 2100, and re-quantified with the KAPA Library Quantification kit. Each immunoSEQ 96-well plate was sequenced on its own single-read 150-cycle Illumina NextSeq 550 flow cell. In the source study's methods: Because the immunoSEQ output held only junctional sequences and lacked quality scores, the filtering could not match the filtering applied to full-length reads. Sequences were annotated with PyIR, a Python wrapper for IgBLAST v1.9, and V/J genes and CDR3 were assigned using IMGT germline references. Reads were removed for weak V/J assignments (E-value above 1e-6), missing CDR3, stop codons, out-of-frame junctions, or ambiguous translated residues. V3J clonotypes were defined as sequences sharing the same inferred V gene, J gene, and CDR3 amino acid sequence. The percentage overlap between two repertoires was calculated by dividing the number of shared unique clonotypes by the size of the smaller repertoire. Richness of each repertoire was evaluated using RTK rarefaction, the Chao1 estimator, and Recon v2.1 estimates of unobserved clonotypes. Generation probabilities were computed with OLGA for all TCRbeta clonotypes obtained by the gDNA method from a handful of donors. The table was pulled from immuneACCESS by TCRdb, which kept in-frame rearrangements only. Such tables lose some clones; where checked, under half of the loss comes from unresolved V genes, and the rest has no known cause. V, J and clone size are taken as reported in that table, and D and trimming were inferred from the DNA itself. Present in this sample are around 600,000 clones, 95% of which were seen just once. The ten biggest clones cover around 0.11% of the sample.

On this clone: No cognate antigen has been identified for it. No base qualities exist here, and no much larger clone lies one base off it.

The V gene is TRBV13 and the J gene is TRBJ2-3; the D gene is perhaps TRBD2, from 6 matching bases. The sequencing input was naive CD8+ T cells sorted from blood. This specimen's cell subset or site label, per the study, means: CD45RA+CCR7+. This TCR was sampled from a woman in her twenties or thirties in good health. The DNA reads as follows: TGTGCCAGCAGCTTCTCTTCTAGCGTAACCATCACAGATACGCAGTATTTT. It is translated as CASSFSSSVTITDTQYF.